The T cell receptor beta chain described here comes from a study of radiation and T cells in renal cell carcinoma. Assay: immunoSEQ multiplex PCR; the TCRdb copy retains only in-frame clones and omits some. The sample has about 150,000 clones; roughly 86% are singletons. Specified time point: blood 2 weeks post-SBRT. Noted treatment: 15 Gy SBRT to primary tumor, nephrectomy 4 weeks later. This CDR3 contains 13 residues. The receptor was derived from a woman between 50 and 59 years old with renal cell carcinoma. The rearrangement joins TRBV21-1 to TRBJ1-2; the table's D call of TRBD1 was not tested on the DNA. TRBV21-1 is listed as a pseudogene. Sequenced here: blood, sampled from a patient whose treatment included radiotherapy and nephrectomy. For the CDR3, the DNA is TGTGCCAGCAGCATGCAGGGGAACTATGGCTACACCTTC. This encodes CASSMQGNYGYTF.